The rows below give T cell receptor beta chains drawn from one sample of a study of blood T cells in healthy people across ages. MiXCR, applied by TCRdb to the 5' RACE reads, yields one record per CDR3 protein. Among about 690,000 distinct CDR3 sequences listed, around 38% were seen once. The sample was blood. These receptors were obtained from an elderly man in good health. Each CDR3 is given with its conserved first and last residue. D genes are given only for firm matches. Where a row states a size, it is once, few, many or the class of an expanded clone; other rows omit it.

D gene	V gene	J gene	clone size	CDR3 protein	CDR3 DNA
-	TRBV3-1	TRBJ1-2	-	CASSHRATNNYGYTF	TGTGCCAGCAGCCACCGTGCGACTAATAACTATGGCTACACCTTC
TRBD1	TRBV29-1	TRBJ2-5	-	CSAAGTGRGTETQYF	TGCAGCGCCGCCGGGACAGGCAGAGGTACAGAGACCCAGTACTTC
-	TRBV29-1	TRBJ2-7	few	CSVGTGSGEQYF	TGCAGCGTCGGTACAGGGTCGGGAGAGCAGTACTTC
TRBD2	TRBV20-1	TRBJ2-1	-	CSAGLINPGLAALVYNEQFF	TGCAGTGCTGGATTAATCAATCCGGGACTAGCGGCCTTAGTCTACAATGAGCAGTTCTTC
-	TRBV4-2	TRBJ1-6	-	CASSQEHLEGAPLHF	TGTGCCAGCAGCCAAGAGCATTTAGAAGGAGCTCCCCTCCACTTT
-	TRBV27	TRBJ2-1	-	CASSFDSPYNGQFF	TGTGCCAGCAGTTTTGACAGTCCCTACAATGGGCAGTTCTTC
-	TRBV5-1	TRBJ2-2	-	CASNPHTSPPGELFF	TGCGCCAGCAACCCTCATACTAGCCCACCGGGGGAGCTGTTTTTT
-	TRBV29-1	TRBJ2-3	-	CSVPPVATSTDTQYF	TGCAGCGTCCCACCGGTAGCGACTAGCACAGATACGCAGTATTTT
-	TRBV30	TRBJ2-3	once	CAGPEGTDTQYF	TGTGCCGGGCCCGAGGGCACAGATACGCAGTATTTT
TRBD1	TRBV6-5	TRBJ2-1	few	CASSYLGTANHEQFF	TGTGCCAGCAGTTACTTGGGGACAGCCAACCATGAGCAGTTCTTC
-	TRBV30	TRBJ2-2	-	CTWNQNTGELFF	TGTACCTGGAACCAGAACACCGGGGAGCTGTTTTTT
TRBD2	TRBV4-1	TRBJ2-7	-	CASSQQRGTLYEQYF	TGCGCCAGCAGCCAACAGCGGGGGACTCTCTACGAGCAGTACTTC
-	TRBV6-1	TRBJ2-5	-	CASSFPGGPEEQYF	TGTGCCAGCAGTTTCCCAGGCGGTCCAGAGGAGCAGTACTTC
-	TRBV7-9	TRBJ2-7	few	CASTRSYEQYF	TGTGCCAGCACCCGTTCATACGAGCAGTACTTC
TRBD2	TRBV20-1	TRBJ2-4	few	CSATSGTLAKNIQYF	TGCAGTGCAACTAGCGGGACCCTAGCCAAAAACATTCAGTACTTC
-	TRBV20-1	TRBJ2-7	once	CSAIVPRGTYEQYF	TGCAGTGCTATTGTTCCCAGGGGAACCTACGAGCAGTACTTC
-	TRBV21-1	TRBJ2-7	-	CASSKGLDFYEQYF	TGTGCCAGCAGCAAGGGACTAGACTTCTACGAGCAGTACTTC
TRBD1	TRBV6-1	TRBJ2-7	few	CASSAGQARYEQYF	TGTGCCAGCAGCGCAGGACAGGCCCGCTACGAGCAGTACTTC
TRBD1	TRBV7-9	TRBJ1-6	-	CASSLEGQGRSYNSPLHF	TGTGCCAGCAGCTTAGAAGGACAGGGGCGCTCCTATAATTCACCCCTCCACTTT
-	TRBV15	TRBJ1-1	once	CATSRDHGPNTEAFF	TGTGCCACCAGCAGAGATCATGGGCCAAACACTGAAGCTTTCTTT
TRBD2	TRBV4-2	TRBJ2-7	few	CASSQGVAGVYEQYF	TGTGCCAGCAGCCAAGGGGTAGCGGGGGTCTACGAGCAGTACTTC
-	TRBV28	TRBJ2-1	many	CASTNLRGGGSYNEQFF	TGTGCCAGCACCAACCTAAGGGGGGGAGGAAGCTACAATGAGCAGTTCTTC
-	TRBV20-1	TRBJ2-7	once	CSAQKGGSEQYF	TGCAGTGCGCAAAAGGGCGGTTCCGAGCAGTACTTC
-	TRBV7-8	TRBJ2-3	-	CASSQKTRSADTQYF	TGTGCCAGCAGCCAAAAGACTAGAAGCGCAGATACGCAGTATTTT
-	TRBV7-2	TRBJ2-7	-	CASRQTSTYEQYF	TGTGCCAGCAGACAGACAAGTACCTACGAGCAGTACTTC
-	TRBV27	TRBJ2-5	many	CASRTQETQYF	TGTGCCAGCAGGACCCAAGAGACCCAGTACTTC
-	TRBV3-1	TRBJ2-1	-	CASSPQGEVSYNEQFF	TGTGCCAGCAGCCCCCAGGGTGAGGTCTCCTACAATGAGCAGTTCTTC
-	TRBV30	TRBJ2-1	-	CACNWGYEQFF	TGTGCCTGTAACTGGGGCTATGAGCAGTTCTTC
-	TRBV30	TRBJ2-3	-	CAWSVGRRGIHTDTQYF	TGTGCCTGGAGTGTGGGAAGGCGCGGGATCCACACAGATACGCAGTATTTT
TRBD2	TRBV12-3/TRBV12-4	TRBJ2-5	few	CASSLAETSGETQYF	TGTGCCAGCAGTTTAGCGGAGACTAGCGGGGAGACCCAGTACTTC
TRBD2	TRBV6-2/TRBV6-3	TRBJ2-7	-	CASRPSGSGYEQYF	TGTGCCAGCAGGCCCAGCGGGAGCGGATACGAGCAGTACTTC
TRBD1	TRBV27	TRBJ1-2	once	CASSKWTGGDYGYTF	TGTGCCAGCAGTAAATGGACAGGGGGGGACTATGGCTACACCTTC
TRBD1	TRBV27	TRBJ2-2	-	CASSFHTGARLGELFF	TGTGCCAGCAGTTTCCATACAGGGGCAAGGCTTGGGGAGCTGTTTTTT
TRBD1	TRBV20-1	TRBJ1-6	few	CSAPTGGNSPLHF	TGCAGTGCCCCGACAGGGGGTAATTCACCCCTCCACTTT
TRBD1	TRBV28	TRBJ2-1	few	CASSQFPGQGSSSYNEQFF	TGTGCCAGCAGCCAATTTCCGGGACAGGGGTCCAGCTCCTACAATGAGCAGTTCTTC
TRBD2	TRBV4-2	TRBJ2-5	-	CASSQDSSGGREQYF	TGTGCCAGCAGCCAGGATTCTAGCGGGGGGCGAGAGCAGTACTTC
TRBD1	TRBV6-2/TRBV6-3	TRBJ1-5	few	CAVGTGSQPQHF	TGTGCCGTAGGGACAGGGAGTCAGCCCCAGCATTTT
TRBD1	TRBV6-2/TRBV6-3	TRBJ2-1	few	CASSYRDSGYNEQFF	TGTGCCAGCAGTTACCGGGACAGCGGCTACAATGAGCAGTTCTTC
-	TRBV11-3	TRBJ2-1	-	CASSITGIGTNEQFF	TGTGCCAGCAGCATAACCGGGATTGGGACCAATGAGCAGTTCTTC
TRBD2	TRBV20-1	TRBJ2-2	-	CSARTGTSGSMTGELFF	TGCAGTGCTAGAACCGGGACTAGCGGGAGTATGACCGGGGAGCTGTTTTTT
TRBD1	TRBV20-1	TRBJ2-7	-	CSAEVGTGGHEQYF	TGCAGTGCAGAAGTTGGGACAGGGGGCCACGAGCAGTACTTC
-	TRBV11-1	TRBJ2-3	many	CASSSPPLDTQYF	TGTGCCAGCAGTTCCCCTCCTTTGGATACGCAGTATTTT
-	TRBV27	TRBJ2-7	-	CASSSHELYEQYF	TGTGCCAGCAGTTCCCATGAATTATACGAGCAGTACTTC
-	TRBV24-1	TRBJ2-5	-	CATSDRGTEKETQYF	TGTGCCACCAGTGATCGCGGGACAGAAAAAGAGACCCAGTACTTC
TRBD2	TRBV4-2	TRBJ2-3	few	CASSLNQRSPGLAGGSTSTDTQYF	TGTGCCAGCAGCCTAAATCAACGGAGTCCGGGACTAGCGGGGGGGTCAACTAGCACAGATACGCAGTATTTT
TRBD1	TRBV20-1	TRBJ2-7	-	CSARGDRDYEQYF	TGCAGTGCTAGAGGGGACAGAGACTACGAGCAGTACTTC